The sequence of this T cell receptor (beta chain) was determined in a study of blood T cells in healthy people across ages. It was with a sample-barcoded 5' primer and a J-beta primer mix that a second PCR of about 6 to 12 cycles was run. TCRdb itself ran the 5' RACE reads through MiXCR, one entry per CDR3 protein. The sample yields over a million distinct CDR3 sequences, over 35% seen once. V was pared by 3 bases and J by 5 bases, with 16 bases between. Germline loops: CDR1 SGHAT, CDR2 FQDESV (reference sequence). The CDR3 totals 15 residues. This clonotype turned up a few times. The sample taken for sequencing was blood. The chain carries TRBV11-1 and TRBJ2-5; no definite D call. The origin of this receptor is a woman aged 55-70 years in good health. The CDR3 region has the DNA TGTGCCAGCAGCTTGTTTCCCCAGGAGATCGAGACCCAGTACTTC. It is translated as CASSLFPQEIETQYF.